The 28 T cell receptor beta chains below all came from one sample that was sequenced in a study of cytomegalovirus exposure and HLA in healthy donors. Only in-frame clones appear in the TCRdb table, and some are missing; sequencing was by immunoSEQ multiplex PCR. This sample has fewer than 200,000 clones, with around 92% found just once. Source material: PBMCs. The receptor set was obtained from a woman aged 18-30 years in good health and CMV-seropositive.

V is TRBV2 and J is TRBJ2-5; a weak D match, TRBD2 (5 bases). Germline V gene data show CDR1 as SNHLY and CDR2 as FYNNEI. Trimming pared 5 bases from V and 4 bases from J, leaving 5 bases between. The CDR3 contains 11 residues. For the CDR3, the DNA is TGTGCCAGCAGTCTAGCAGAGACCCAGTACTTC. This translates into CASSLAETQYF.

The chain uses TRBV5-1 and TRBJ2-2; 7 bases fit TRBD1. Germline V lookup: CDR1 SGHRS, CDR2 YFSETQ. Germline trimming cut 6 bases from V and 1 base from J; bases unmatched to any gene: 6. The CDR3 spans 15 residues. CDR3 coding DNA: TGCGCCAGCAACCTTCGGGACAGGAACACCGGGGAGCTGTTTTTT. Translated: CASNLRDRNTGELFF.

V gene TRBV10-1 combines with J gene TRBJ2-3, with D possibly matching TRBD1 (6 bases). V dropped 9 bases and J dropped 0 bases, with 10 bases sitting between them. The CDR3 is 13 amino acids. Looked up from germline, CDR1 is WNHNN and CDR2 is SYGVQD (reference sequence). CDR3 sequence (DNA): TGCGCCAGGACAGGTCGGAGCACAGATACGCAGTATTTT. This encodes CARTGRSTDTQYF.

The V call is TRBV5-1, the J call TRBJ1-4; D gene uncertain. The V end lost 2 bases, the J end lost 0 bases, and 5 bases lay between the germline ends. The CDR3 has 14 residues. The germline V gene has CDR1 SGHRS and CDR2 YFSETQ. The CDR3 here is CASSFAATNEKLFF. DNA of the CDR3: TGCGCCAGCAGCTTCGCGGCAACTAATGAAAAACTGTTTTTT.

About this clone itself: This sample includes further DNA sequences coding for the same CDR3. CDR3 amino acids: CSVESSGNTIYF. CDR3 sequence (DNA): TGCAGCGTCGAGAGCTCTGGAAACACCATATATTTT. The rearrangement uses TRBV29-1 and TRBJ1-3; no clear D. The germline V and J ends were trimmed by 6 bases and 0 bases, with 6 bases remaining between them. The CDR3 is made up of 12 amino acids. The germline CDR1 and CDR2 sequences are SQVTM and ANQGSEA.

This chain connects TRBV4-3 to TRBJ2-7; tentatively, D is TRBD2 (6 bases). V lost 0 bases, J lost 6 bases, and 18 bases lay in between. Germline CDR1 reads LGHNA; CDR2 reads YSLEER. This CDR3 is 16 amino acids long. The CDR3 DNA is TGCGCCAGCAGCCAAGAGTGGAGGGCAGTAACGCGCGAGCAGTACTTC. Its protein product is CASSQEWRAVTREQYF.

The chain recombines TRBV29-1 with TRBJ2-1; the match to TRBD1 covers 9 bases. The CDR3 contains 13 residues. Losses at the gene ends were 6 bases for V and 3 bases for J; bases not matched to a gene: 3. Germline V lookup: CDR1 SQVTM, CDR2 ANQGSEA. The CDR3 here is CSVRDRDYNEQFF. The CDR3 DNA is TGCAGCGTCCGGGACAGGGACTACAATGAGCAGTTCTTC.

This chain connects TRBV6-4 to TRBJ1-1; the match to TRBD1 covers 8 bases. Germline loops: CDR1 MRHNA, CDR2 SNTAGT. The length of the CDR3 is 14 residues. The V segment lost 6 bases and the J segment 1 base; nucleotides outside the gene matches: 4. The CDR3 spells CASREDRANTEAFF. Here the CDR3 DNA reads TGTGCCAGCAGAGAGGACAGGGCGAACACTGAAGCTTTCTTT.

The chain is built from TRBV7-9 and TRBJ1-2; perhaps TRBD1 as D (5 bases). The CDR3 consists of 16 residues. Germline CDR1 and CDR2: SEHNR and FQNEAQ (reference sequence). The ends were cut back, 5 bases at V and 0 bases at J, with 16 bases in the middle. This chain's CDR3 is CASSHSGAGANYGYTF. The DNA of the CDR3 is TGTGCCAGCAGCCATTCTGGGGCAGGAGCTAACTATGGCTACACCTTC.

The J gene is TRBJ2-2, the V gene TRBV7-2, with 7 bases identical to TRBD1. J lost 4 bases, V lost 5 bases, and 10 bases had no gene match. CDR1 and CDR2 from the germline V gene are SGHTA and FQGNSA. The CDR3 sequence is 16 residues long. The CDR3 region is CASSRKTGSGTGELFF. CDR3 DNA: TGTGCCAGCAGCCGAAAGACAGGGTCAGGCACCGGGGAGCTGTTTTTT.

This clone has just a few counts. The rearrangement uses TRBV6-5 and TRBJ2-7, with D maybe TRBD2 (5 bases). V gave up 0 bases and J gave up 2 bases, with 8 bases separating them. Germline V gene lookup returns CDR1 MNHEY and CDR2 SVGAGI. The CDR3 sequence is 14 residues long. CDR3 in amino acids: CASSYSGDPYEQYF. CDR3 nucleotides: TGTGCCAGCAGTTACTCCGGGGATCCCTACGAGCAGTACTTC.

The sample holds many counts of this clone. One end of the junction does not line up with germline, which may come from a read error. This chain links TRBV19 with TRBJ2-5; the match to TRBD2 covers 14 bases. There are 12 residues in the CDR3. Germline values: CDR1 LNHDA, CDR2 SQIVND (reference sequence). The CDR3 DNA sequence: TGTGCCAGGGGGACTAGCGGGAGAGTCGGGAACTTC. It specifies CARGTSGRVGNF.

The chain uses TRBV11-2 and TRBJ2-7; 11 nucleotides match TRBD1. The CDR3 loop spans 13 amino acids. Germline V CDR1 and CDR2: SGHAT, FQNNGV. V gave up 5 bases and J gave up 4 bases; unmatched junction bases: 1. CDR3 amino acids: CASSGQGAYEQYF. The CDR3 DNA reads TGTGCCAGCAGCGGACAGGGGGCGTACGAGCAGTACTTC.

V usage is TRBV4-2 and J usage is TRBJ2-7; 7 nucleotides line up with TRBD1. The J segment lost 1 base and the V segment lost 4 bases, leaving 13 bases of the junction unmatched. Germline V gives CDR1 LGHNA, CDR2 YNFKEQ. The CDR3 sequence is 17 residues long. The CDR3 sequence: CASSRASGTASSYEQYF. The CDR3 DNA follows: TGTGCCAGCAGCCGAGCCTCCGGGACAGCCTCGTCCTACGAGCAGTACTTC.

The chain joins TRBV11-1 to TRBJ2-5, with TRBD2 matching over 7 bases. The CDR3 consists of 14 residues. CDR1 SGHAT and CDR2 FQDESV come from the germline V gene (reference sequence). The V segment lost 6 bases and the J segment 3 bases; nucleotides outside the gene matches: 7. Written as DNA, the CDR3 is TGTGCCAGCAGTCCTACTAGCGTCAAAGAGACCCAGTACTTC. It specifies CASSPTSVKETQYF.

The chain links TRBV7-2 to TRBJ2-1; possible D gene TRBD1, 5 bases. The CDR3 spans 12 residues. Germline V gives CDR1 SGHTA, CDR2 FQGNSA. With 2 bases removed from V and 10 bases from J, the gap between germline ends came to 9 bases. The CDR3 loop reads CASSLIGEEQFF. CDR3 nucleotides: TGTGCCAGCAGCTTAATAGGGGAAGAGCAGTTCTTC.

This clone was counted once. This chain connects TRBV5-1 to TRBJ2-5; no clear D gene. The CDR3 totals 14 residues. Between the trimmed V and J ends, which lost 0 bases and 2 bases, there was a span of 8 bases. The germline CDR1 and CDR2 sequences are SGHRS and YFSETQ. The CDR3 reads CASSLEASQETQYF. The CDR3 DNA reads TGCGCCAGCAGCTTGGAGGCTAGTCAAGAGACCCAGTACTTC.

CDR3 residues: CASRWAQGETQYF. DNA of the CDR3: TGCGCCAGCAGATGGGCCCAGGGGGAGACCCAGTACTTC. This chain connects TRBV5-1 to TRBJ2-5, with a tentative D call TRBD1 (6 bases). Per germline, CDR1 SGHRS and CDR2 YFSETQ. V gave up 5 bases and J gave up 5 bases, with 13 bases separating them. There are 13 residues in the CDR3. Based on the CDR3 plus reference TRBV5-1 and TRBJ2-5, the full variable domain is KAGVTQTPRYLIKTRGQQVTLSCSPISGHRSVSWYQQTPGQGLQFLFEYFSETQRNKGNFPGRFSGRQFSNSRSEMNVSTLELGDSALYLCASRWAQGETQYFGPGTRLLVL.

This sequence joins TRBV6-6 and TRBJ2-1; 7 bases line up with TRBD2. The germline V gene has CDR1 MNHNY and CDR2 SVGAGI (reference sequence). The CDR3 is 14 amino acids. The J segment lost 3 bases and the V segment lost 4 bases, leaving 3 bases of the junction unmatched. In DNA form, the CDR3 reads TGTGCCAGCAGTTCCCTAGCGGACTACAATGAGCAGTTCTTC. Its protein product is CASSSLADYNEQFF.

Only one count was recorded for this clone. The gene calls are TRBV14 and TRBJ1-4; 7 bases match TRBD1. CDR3 length: 17 amino acids. Looked up from germline, CDR1 is SGHDN and CDR2 is FVKESK. The trim removed 6 bases at V and 8 bases at J, leaving 18 bases unmatched. CDR3 in amino acids: CASRQLGTDALREKLFF. DNA for the CDR3: TGTGCCAGCAGGCAACTGGGGACAGACGCTTTAAGGGAAAAACTGTTTTTT.

The rearrangement links TRBV5-1 to TRBJ2-3, with D uncertain. The CDR3 sequence is 16 residues long. The germline V gene has CDR1 SGHRS and CDR2 YFSETQ. V was trimmed by 0 bases and J by 0 bases, leaving 11 bases between them. CDR3 protein: CASSLARPGSTDTQYF. The CDR3 region has the DNA TGCGCCAGCAGCTTGGCCCGCCCCGGGAGCACAGATACGCAGTATTTT.

The chain combines TRBV30 with TRBJ2-1; the D is unclear. Trimming removed 5 bases at V and 7 bases at J, with 15 bases between. The CDR3 has 13 amino acids. Germline CDR1 and CDR2: GTSNPN and SVGIG (reference sequence). DNA for the CDR3: TGTGCCTGGGGAGTTGGAAACGGGAATGAGCAGTTCTTC. This encodes CAWGVGNGNEQFF. The full variable domain, completed using reference TRBV30 and TRBJ2-1, is SQTIHQWPATLVQPVGSPLSLECTVEGTSNPNLYWYRQAAGRGLQLLFYSVGIGQISSEVPQNLSASRPQDRQFILSSKKLLLSDSGFYLCAWGVGNGNEQFFGPGTRLTVL.

This clone was counted once. The V gene is TRBV7-2, the J gene TRBJ2-6; D possibly corresponds to TRBD2 (5 bases). Between the trimmed V and J ends, which lost 1 base and 4 bases, there was a span of 11 bases. The CDR3 is made up of 16 amino acids. The germline gives CDR1 SGHTA, CDR2 FQGNSA. CDR3 loop: CASSLDRGPGANVLTF. The DNA for the CDR3 is TGTGCCAGCAGCTTAGATCGCGGGCCCGGGGCCAACGTCCTGACTTTC.

The V and J genes are TRBV7-2 and TRBJ2-2, with TRBD2 as a possible D gene (6 bases). Germline CDR1 reads SGHTA; CDR2 reads FQGNSA. CDR3 length: 15 residues. The V and J ends lost 0 bases and 2 bases respectively, with 7 bases between them. CDR3 sequence reads: CASSLAGGNTGELFF. In DNA, the CDR3 is TGTGCCAGCAGCTTAGCGGGGGGTAACACCGGGGAGCTGTTTTTT.

This clone was seen just once. The V and J genes are TRBV7-9 and TRBJ1-1; 9 positions match TRBD1. The CDR3 is made up of 13 amino acids. Germline V CDR1 and CDR2: SEHNR, FQNEAQ (reference sequence). V dropped 5 bases and J dropped 12; count of bases not matched to a gene: 10. In nucleotides, the CDR3 is TGTGCCAGCAGCCTGTCTAGGGGACAGGGAACTTTCTTT. Its protein is CASSLSRGQGTFF. The entire variable domain, with the rest obtained from reference TRBV7-9 and TRBJ1-1, is as follows: DTGVSQNPRHKITKRGQNVTFRCDPISEHNRLYWYRQTLGQGPEFLTYFQNEAQLEKSRLLSDRFSAERPKGSFSTLEIQRTEQGDSAMYLCASSLSRGQGTFFGQGTRLTVV.

In nucleotides, the CDR3 is TGTGCCAGCAGTTCGGGGAGCCTGAGCGATGAGCAGTTCTTC. Protein product: CASSSGSLSDEQFF. V usage is TRBV9 and J usage is TRBJ2-1; D is perhaps TRBD2 (5 bases). CDR1 is SGDLS and CDR2 is YYNGEE in the germline V gene. This CDR3 contains 14 residues. The ends were cut back, 5 bases at V and 8 bases at J, with 17 bases in the middle.

The chain uses TRBV19 and TRBJ2-1; 13 bases are shared with TRBD2. From germline, CDR1 is LNHDA and CDR2 SQIVND (reference sequence). V gave up 4 bases and J gave up 5 bases; unmatched junction bases: 2. CDR3 length: 15 amino acids. DNA of the CDR3: TGTGCCAGTAGTACCGGGACTAGCGGGAACAATGAGCAGTTCTTC. It yields the protein CASSTGTSGNNEQFF.

The chain links TRBV7-9 to TRBJ2-1; 11 nucleotides agree with TRBD2. In germline, CDR1 is SEHNR, CDR2 FQNEAQ (reference sequence). CDR3 size: 16 residues. V was clipped by 5 bases and J by 6 bases; unmatched bases: 9. The CDR3 protein is CASSALPGLAANEQFF. The DNA of the CDR3 is TGTGCCAGCAGCGCCCTTCCGGGACTAGCGGCCAATGAGCAGTTCTTC.